This T cell receptor beta chain was observed in a study of blood T cell repertoires in COVID-19. Under the authors' procedure: Estimated nucleated cell counts came from reference gene primer amplification. Libraries were prepared by immunoSEQ multiplex PCR; TCRdb keeps only in-frame clonotypes and omits some of them. V, J and clone size reflect that table, while D and trimming were determined from the DNA. The sample has 220,000 or so clones; about 88% are singletons. In regard to this clone: The same CDR3 also results from other DNA sequences found in this sample.

This CDR3 comprises 15 residues. V gave up 3 bases and J gave up 1 base; unmatched junction bases: 3. Germline CDR1 and CDR2: SGHTA and FQGNSA. The sequence was obtained from a woman in her forties or fifties with COVID-19, enrolled during active disease. The chain has TRBV7-2 and TRBJ2-3, with 8 positions matching TRBD1. The sequencing sample was made of peripheral blood. The CDR3, as DNA: TGTGCCAGCAGCTTGGGGACAGGACGCACAGATACGCAGTATTTT. The encoded protein is CASSLGTGRTDTQYF. Full variable domain (rest looked up from reference TRBV7-2 and TRBJ2-3): GAGVSQSPSNKVTEKGKDVELRCDPISGHTALYWYRQSLGQGLEFLIYFQGNSAPDKSGLPSDRFSAERTGGSVSTLTIQRTQQEDSAVYLCASSLGTGRTDTQYFGPGTRLTVL.